This T cell receptor beta chain is from a study of T-cell reconstitution after alpha-beta-depleted transplantation in children. V dropped 1 base and J dropped 7 bases, with 10 bases sitting between them. Germline CDR1 SEHNR, CDR2 FQNEAQ (reference sequence). The CDR3 runs to 13 residues. Preparation of the TCRbeta library involved a method that used unique molecular identifiers. TCRdb fed the PCR reads into MiXCR, producing one record per CDR3 protein. The sample records 350,000 to 450,000 distinct CDR3 sequences, 13% being singletons. This TCR derives from a human donor who donated a stem cell graft to a child with Fanconi anemia. The rearrangement uses TRBV7-9 and TRBJ1-2, with no clear D. The sequencing used PBMCs, collected from the stem cell graft. The CDR3 coding sequence is TGTGCCAGCAGCTTAGAAAACACTGGTGGCTACACCTTC. This translates into CASSLENTGGYTF.